The 25 T cell receptor beta chains presented below share a single source sample, sequenced in a study of blood T cell repertoires in COVID-19. Only in-frame clones appear in the TCRdb table, and some are missing; sequencing was by immunoSEQ multiplex PCR. The profile shows around 330,000 clones, roughly 85% of them singletons. Source material: PBMCs or T cells enriched from blood (not recorded which). The receptors derive from a woman in her 30s who had been exposed to COVID-19.

This sequence joins TRBV7-9 and TRBJ1-6; D call uncertain. The CDR3 is 12 amino acids. The germline V gene encodes CDR1 SEHNR and CDR2 FQNEAQ (reference sequence). V shed 2 bases and J shed 7 bases, with 3 bases lying between them. The CDR3 DNA follows: TGTGCCAGCAGCTTATCGAATTCACCCCTCCACTTT. Translation: CASSLSNSPLHF.

The chain carries TRBV27 and TRBJ2-6; a possible D gene is TRBD1 (5 bases). Germline V lookup: CDR1 MNHEY, CDR2 SMNVEV (reference sequence). V was shortened by 1 base and J by 0 bases, with 7 bases between the two germline ends. The CDR3 runs to 16 residues. The CDR3 loop is CASSLLTVSGANVLTF. The CDR3 DNA reads TGTGCCAGCAGTTTATTGACAGTCTCTGGGGCCAACGTCCTGACTTTC.

This clone showed up just once. The chain combines TRBV3-1 (or the pseudogene TRBV3-2) with TRBJ2-2, with TRBD2 identical over 14 bases. CDR1 is LGHDT and CDR2 is YNNKEL in the germline V gene (reference sequence). V trimming: 4 bases; J trimming: 5 bases; junction bases outside the gene matches: 0. The CDR3 covers 15 residues. For the CDR3, the DNA is TGTGCCAGCAGCCGGACTAGCGGGAGGACCGGGGAGCTGTTTTTT. Translation gives CASSRTSGRTGELFF.

The V and J genes are TRBV9 and TRBJ2-3; D not certain. Trimming stripped 4 bases from V and 1 base from J, with 16 bases between. CDR1 and CDR2 (germline): SGDLS, YYNGEE. The CDR3 totals 16 residues. CDR3 protein: CASSIQIRSGTDTQYF. DNA for the CDR3: TGTGCCAGCAGCATCCAGATTCGAAGTGGCACAGATACGCAGTATTTT.

The chain uses TRBV6-4 and TRBJ2-3; 8 nucleotides match TRBD2. Germline-derived CDR1 and CDR2 are MRHNA and SNTAGT. The V gene end was trimmed by 7 bases and the J gene end by 3 bases; junction bases not matched to a gene: 12. The CDR3 runs to 16 residues. The CDR3 DNA follows: TGTGCCAGCATTCCTCCGGGGGGGCTACTGACAGATACGCAGTATTTT. Translating gives CASIPPGGLLTDTQYF.

The rearrangement joins TRBV6-2 or TRBV6-3 to TRBJ2-3; TRBD2 agrees at 8 bases. CDR3 length equals 15 residues. Germline lookup yields CDR1 MNHEY and CDR2 SVGEGT. V lost 2 bases to trimming and J lost 5 bases; unmatched junction nucleotides: 6. The CDR3 region is CASSYGRGGRDTQYF. DNA for the CDR3: TGTGCCAGCAGTTACGGCCGGGGGGGCCGAGATACGCAGTATTTT.

The V call is TRBV7-2, the J call TRBJ1-2; D call uncertain. The CDR3 contains 13 residues. The germline CDR1 and CDR2 sequences are SGHTA and FQGNSA. V lost 4 bases and J 6 bases, leaving 12 bases between the germline ends. This CDR3 is CASSSPGLDGYTF. CDR3 DNA sequence: TGTGCCAGCAGCTCCCCCGGTCTAGATGGCTACACCTTC.

The gene calls are TRBV30 and TRBJ2-1, with 8 bases fitting TRBD2. Germline V gives CDR1 GTSNPN, CDR2 SVGIG (reference sequence). V gave up 3 bases and J gave up 0 bases; unmatched junction bases: 4. The CDR3 length is 15 residues. The CDR3 nucleotides read TGTGCCTGGAGAGGAAGCGGGGGCTCCTACAATGAGCAGTTCTTC. Residues: CAWRGSGGSYNEQFF.

J is TRBJ2-7 and V is TRBV28, with 8 bases lining up with TRBD2. Germline loops: CDR1 MDHEN, CDR2 SYDVKM. The J segment lost 6 bases and the V segment lost 6 bases, leaving 10 bases of the junction unmatched. This CDR3 has 14 amino acids. This chain's CDR3 is CASSPPGTRFEQYF. CDR3 bases: TGTGCCAGCAGCCCACCCGGGACTAGATTCGAGCAGTACTTC. The entire variable domain, with the rest obtained from reference TRBV28 and TRBJ2-7, is as follows: DVKVTQSSRYLVKRTGEKVFLECVQDMDHENMFWYRQDPGLGLRLIYFSYDVKMKEKGDIPEGYSVSREKKERFSLILESASTNQTSMYLCASSPPGTRFEQYFGPGTRLTVT.

J is TRBJ2-2 and V is TRBV19; D is perhaps TRBD1 (6 bases). V lost 0 bases, J lost 3 bases, and 14 bases lay in between. Germline CDR1 is LNHDA and CDR2 is SQIVND (reference sequence). The CDR3 is 17 residues long. The CDR3 DNA reads TGTGCCAGTAGTATAGATCCGGTCGGACAGCACACCGGGGAGCTGTTTTTT. Protein sequence: CASSIDPVGQHTGELFF.

V and J are TRBV4-2 and TRBJ2-3; 11 bases line up with TRBD2. Germline-derived CDR1 and CDR2 are LGHNA and YNFKEQ. The CDR3 contains 16 residues. V trimming: 0 bases; J trimming: 4 bases; junction bases outside the gene matches: 3. This chain's CDR3 is CASSQDTSGSADTQYF. Written as DNA, the CDR3 is TGTGCCAGCAGCCAAGATACTAGCGGGAGTGCAGATACGCAGTATTTT.

This clone was observed at least ten times. The genes are TRBV28 and TRBJ1-2, with D maybe TRBD1 (6 bases). Trimming shortened V by 6 bases and J by 5 bases, and 19 bases separated the two germline ends. Germline V gives CDR1 MDHEN, CDR2 SYDVKM. This CDR3 has 15 residues. CDR3 sequence (DNA): TGTGCCAGCAGGACCCCGGCAGGGGTGTATTATGGCTACACCTTC. Protein sequence: CASRTPAGVYYGYTF.

The V call is TRBV3-1 (or the pseudogene TRBV3-2), the J call TRBJ2-7; the match to TRBD2 covers 8 bases. This CDR3 has 16 amino acids. V lost 0 bases and J lost 2; bases outside the gene matches: 6. CDR1 and CDR2 from the germline V gene are LGHDT and YNNKEL (reference sequence). Here the CDR3 reads CASSQDPSAGAYEQYF. CDR3 bases: TGTGCCAGCAGCCAAGATCCCTCAGCGGGAGCCTACGAGCAGTACTTC.

This sequence joins TRBV6-5 and TRBJ2-5; TRBD2 might be the D (7 bases). The CDR3 has 13 amino acids. With 8 bases removed from V and 1 base from J, the gap between germline ends came to 11 bases. Germline V gene data show CDR1 as MNHEY and CDR2 as SVGAGI. The CDR3 loop reads CASGGGGQETQYF. In nucleotides, the CDR3 is TGTGCCAGCGGGGGCGGGGGCCAAGAGACCCAGTACTTC.

The chain employs TRBV6-5 and TRBJ2-1; D remains ambiguous. V lost 2 bases and J 8 bases, leaving 10 bases between the germline ends. Per the germline V gene, CDR1 is MNHEY and CDR2 is SVGAGI. The CDR3 runs 13 residues. The CDR3, as DNA: TGTGCCAGCAGTTACATTATGGGCGATGAGCAGTTCTTC. Translation gives CASSYIMGDEQFF.

The V and J genes are TRBV5-1 and TRBJ2-5; 7 positions match TRBD1. Looked up from germline, CDR1 is SGHRS and CDR2 is YFSETQ. The CDR3 extends over 15 amino acids. Trimming cost V 7 bases and J 1 base; bases outside gene matches: 10. CDR3 DNA: TGCGCCAGCCAAAGACAGGGTACCCTCCAAGAGACCCAGTACTTC. Its protein product is CASQRQGTLQETQYF.

The V call is TRBV6-5, the J call TRBJ1-4; D is possibly TRBD1 (6 bases). Trimming took 5 bases from V and 7 from J, leaving 17 bases between them. This CDR3 comprises 15 residues. Germline V lookup: CDR1 MNHEY, CDR2 SVGAGI. The CDR3 sequence is CASSIPGVRAEKLFF. The CDR3 coding sequence is TGTGCCAGCAGTATACCAGGGGTCCGCGCTGAAAAACTGTTTTTT.

The rearrangement joins TRBV9 to TRBJ2-3; D gene unclear. CDR3 length: 15 residues. Germline CDR1 SGDLS, CDR2 YYNGEE. V was clipped by 2 bases and J by 2 bases, with 12 bases between them. The CDR3 region is CASSVDQVSTDTQYF. As DNA, the CDR3 is TGTGCCAGCAGCGTTGATCAGGTTTCCACAGATACGCAGTATTTT.

This chain connects TRBV7-3 to TRBJ2-7, with 8 bases aligning to TRBD1. Trimming cost V 6 bases and J 6 bases; bases outside gene matches: 4. The CDR3 extends over 12 amino acids. Germline CDR1 and CDR2: SGHTA and FQGTGA. The CDR3 sequence: CASSFGQGEQYF. The CDR3 DNA follows: TGTGCCAGCAGTTTCGGACAGGGCGAGCAGTACTTC. Full variable domain (missing parts from reference TRBV7-3 and TRBJ2-7): GAGVSQTPSNKVTEKGKYVELRCDPISGHTALYWYRQSLGQGPEFLIYFQGTGAADDSGLPNDRFFAVRPEGSVSTLKIQRTERGDSAVYLCASSFGQGEQYFGPGTRLTVT.

This chain uses TRBV6-1 with TRBJ1-4, with unresolved D. The CDR3 length is 13 residues. Germline V lookup: CDR1 MNHNS, CDR2 SASEGT. V was cut by 3 bases and J by 10 bases, with 12 bases left in between. Here the CDR3 DNA reads TGTGCCAGCAGTGAGGAGAGCGGCGGAAAACTGTTTTTT. Its translation: CASSEESGGKLFF.

As DNA, the CDR3 is TGTGCCAGCAGGCGGGGGGGGCAAGAGACCCAGTACTTC. It is translated as CASRRGGQETQYF. The V gene is TRBV6-6, the J gene TRBJ2-5; 9 bases align to TRBD2. V shed 6 bases and J 2 bases; nucleotides not matched to a gene: 1. The CDR3 loop spans 13 amino acids. Germline CDR1 reads MNHNY; CDR2 reads SVGAGI (reference sequence).

This clone has more than one count but fewer than ten. The chain links TRBV12-3 or TRBV12-4 to TRBJ1-1; D is possibly TRBD1 (5 bases). Between the trimmed V and J ends, which lost 5 bases and 6 bases, there was a span of 10 bases. The CDR3 is 12 amino acids. CDR3 in DNA: TGTGCCAGCAGTCGCGGGGGGGCTGAAGCTTTCTTT. Amino acids: CASSRGGAEAFF.

J is TRBJ1-4 and V is TRBV6-6, with D perhaps matching TRBD1 (5 bases). This CDR3 has 13 amino acids. V gave up 5 bases and J gave up 11 bases, with 15 bases separating them. CDR1 MNHNY and CDR2 SVGAGI come from the germline V gene (reference sequence). In DNA, the CDR3 is TGTGCCAGCAGTAGCCCTCCCAGGGCCAAACTGTTTTTT. Translated: CASSSPPRAKLFF.

This clone showed up just a few times. The chain has TRBV7-9 and TRBJ1-3; D is perhaps TRBD1 (6 bases). CDR3 length: 12 residues. V was cut by 7 bases and J by 4 bases, with 8 bases left in between. The germline gives CDR1 SEHNR, CDR2 FQNEAQ (reference sequence). In nucleotides, the CDR3 is TGTGCCAGCAACACAGGGGGAAACACCATATATTTT. It specifies CASNTGGNTIYF.

This clone occurred a few times. The chain carries TRBV9 and TRBJ2-1, with unresolved D. CDR1 SGDLS and CDR2 YYNGEE come from the germline V gene. This CDR3 is 14 amino acids long. Trimming shortened V by 4 bases and J by 2 bases, and 10 bases separated the two germline ends. CDR3 residues: CASSLDLAYNEQFF. The CDR3 nucleotides read TGTGCCAGCAGCCTCGATTTAGCCTACAATGAGCAGTTCTTC.